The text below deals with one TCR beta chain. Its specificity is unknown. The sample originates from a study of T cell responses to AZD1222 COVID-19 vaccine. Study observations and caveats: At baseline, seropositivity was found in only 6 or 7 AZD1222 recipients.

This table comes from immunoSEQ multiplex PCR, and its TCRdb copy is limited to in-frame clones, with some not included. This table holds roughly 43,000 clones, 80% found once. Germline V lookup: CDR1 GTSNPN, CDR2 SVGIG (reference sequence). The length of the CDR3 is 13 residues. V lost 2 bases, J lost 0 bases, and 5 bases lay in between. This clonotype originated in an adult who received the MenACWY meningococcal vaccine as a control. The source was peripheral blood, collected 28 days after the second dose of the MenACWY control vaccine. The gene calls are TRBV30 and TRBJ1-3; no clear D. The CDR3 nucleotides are TGTGCCTGGAGTAAGAGCTCTGGAAACACCATATATTTT. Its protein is CAWSKSSGNTIYF.